This T cell receptor (beta chain) was identified during a study of cytomegalovirus exposure and HLA in healthy donors. Notes on this clone: Its antigen remains unknown.

In germline, CDR1 is SGDLS, CDR2 YYNGEE. V was clipped by 3 bases and J by 0 bases; unmatched bases: 5. This CDR3 spans 16 amino acids. Study-wide findings and caveats: When analyzed later, a missense DCLRE1C variant was found to be linked to TCR beta V- and J-gene trimming. Rare TCR sequences predominated, though certain public TCRs were found in many donors.

Though probably carrying unrecorded immune exposures, donors were nominally healthy at sampling. The PCR was carried out with 60 Vbeta primers and 13 Jbeta primers. Authors' data handling: Approximately 72 million unique TCR beta chains, 10 million to 13 million of them shared, were counted by a later analysis. Profiled with immunoSEQ multiplex PCR; TCRdb holds only in-frame clones, not every one. V, J and clone size are taken as reported in that table, and D and trimming were inferred from the DNA itself. The data hold 150,000 to 200,000 clones, with approximately 79% observed a single time. Specimen: PBMCs. This TCR was sampled from a man aged 35 to 55 in good health and CMV-seropositive. The V gene is TRBV9, the J gene TRBJ2-1; 8 positions match TRBD2. In nucleotides, the CDR3 is TGTGCCAGCAGCGGAACTAGCGGAGGCTCCTACAATGAGCAGTTCTTC. It translates to CASSGTSGGSYNEQFF. Variable domain in full (rest from reference TRBV9 and TRBJ2-1): DSGVTQTPKHLITATGQRVTLRCSPRSGDLSVYWYQQSLDQGLQFLIQYYNGEERAKGNILERFSAQQFPDLHSELNLSSLELGDSALYFCASSGTSGGSYNEQFFGPGTRLTVL.